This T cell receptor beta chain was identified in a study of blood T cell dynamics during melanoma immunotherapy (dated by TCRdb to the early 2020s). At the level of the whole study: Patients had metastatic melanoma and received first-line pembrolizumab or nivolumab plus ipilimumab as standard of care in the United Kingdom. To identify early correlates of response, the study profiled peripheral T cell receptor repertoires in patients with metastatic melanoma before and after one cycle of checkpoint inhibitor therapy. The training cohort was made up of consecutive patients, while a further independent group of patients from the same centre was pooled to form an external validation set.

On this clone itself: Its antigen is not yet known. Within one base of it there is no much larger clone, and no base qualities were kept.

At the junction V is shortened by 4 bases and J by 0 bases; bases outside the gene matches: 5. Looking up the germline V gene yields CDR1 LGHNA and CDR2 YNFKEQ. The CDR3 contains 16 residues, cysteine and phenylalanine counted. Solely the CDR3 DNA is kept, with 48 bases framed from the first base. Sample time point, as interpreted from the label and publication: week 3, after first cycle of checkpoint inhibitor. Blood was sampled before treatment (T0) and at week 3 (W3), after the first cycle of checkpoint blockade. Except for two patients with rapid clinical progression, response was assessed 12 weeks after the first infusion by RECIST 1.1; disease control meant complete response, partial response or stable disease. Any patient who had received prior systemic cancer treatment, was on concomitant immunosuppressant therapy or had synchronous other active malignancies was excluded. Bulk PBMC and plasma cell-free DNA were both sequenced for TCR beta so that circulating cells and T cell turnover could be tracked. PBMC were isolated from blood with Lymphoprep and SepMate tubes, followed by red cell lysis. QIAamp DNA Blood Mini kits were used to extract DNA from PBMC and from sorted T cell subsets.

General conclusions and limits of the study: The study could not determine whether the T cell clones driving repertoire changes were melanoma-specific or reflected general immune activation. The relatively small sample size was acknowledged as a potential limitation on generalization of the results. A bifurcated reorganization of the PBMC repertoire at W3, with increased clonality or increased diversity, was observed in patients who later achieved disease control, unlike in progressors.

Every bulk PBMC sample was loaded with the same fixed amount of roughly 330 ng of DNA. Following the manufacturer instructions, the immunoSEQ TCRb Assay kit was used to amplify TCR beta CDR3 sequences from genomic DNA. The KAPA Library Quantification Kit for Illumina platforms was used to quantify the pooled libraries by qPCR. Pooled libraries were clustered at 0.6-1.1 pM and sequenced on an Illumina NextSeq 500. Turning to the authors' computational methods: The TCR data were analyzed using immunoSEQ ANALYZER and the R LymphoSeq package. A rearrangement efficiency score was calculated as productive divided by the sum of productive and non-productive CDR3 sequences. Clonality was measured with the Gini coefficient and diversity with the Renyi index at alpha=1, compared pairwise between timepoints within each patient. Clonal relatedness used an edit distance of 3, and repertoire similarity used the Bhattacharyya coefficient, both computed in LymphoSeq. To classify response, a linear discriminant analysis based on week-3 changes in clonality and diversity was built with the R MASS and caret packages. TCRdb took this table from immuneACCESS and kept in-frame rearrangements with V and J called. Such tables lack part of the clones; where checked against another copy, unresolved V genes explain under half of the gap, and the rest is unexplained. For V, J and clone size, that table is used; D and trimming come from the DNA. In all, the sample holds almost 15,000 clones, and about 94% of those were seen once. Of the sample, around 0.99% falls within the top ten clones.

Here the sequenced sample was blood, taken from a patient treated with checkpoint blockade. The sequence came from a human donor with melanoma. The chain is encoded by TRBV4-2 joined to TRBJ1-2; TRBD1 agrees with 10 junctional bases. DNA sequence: TGTGCCAGCAGCCGCCCCGGACAGGGGGCTAACTATGGCTACACCTTC. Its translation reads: CASSRPGQGANYGYTF.